The clone carrying this T cell receptor (beta chain) was picked up a small number of times. Repertoires were generated with immunoSEQ multiplex PCR, while TCRdb's copy carries only in-frame clones and drops some. The profile shows 90,000 or so clones, approximately 90% of them singletons. Germline CDR1 SGHTA, CDR2 FQGNSA. Trimming shortened V by 8 bases and J by 4 bases, and 23 bases separated the two germline ends. CDR3 length equals 16 residues. The record originates from a study of control samples from healthy donors and cancer patients. The sequence came from a woman in her 70s in good health. This chain uses TRBV7-2 with TRBJ1-2; D possibly corresponds to TRBD1 (5 bases). Sequencing was done on a sample of blood. CDR3 residues: CASSKGTHEGSYGYTF. The CDR3 coding sequence is TGTGCCAGCTCAAAGGGGACGCACGAAGGCAGCTATGGCTACACCTTC.